These 15 T cell receptor beta chains originate from one sample sequenced in a study of cytomegalovirus exposure and HLA in healthy donors. This PCR relied on a set of 60 Vbeta primers and 13 Jbeta primers. The table came from immunoSEQ multiplex PCR; TCRdb's copy has only in-frame clones and leaves some out. The sample gives some 80,000 clones, approximately 65% of which show up once; 4.4% is in the top ten. The sequenced material came from PBMCs. The source of these receptors is a male donor in good health and CMV-seropositive.

The chain employs TRBV27 and TRBJ2-1, with 8 bases aligning to TRBD1. The CDR3 has 18 amino acids. Germline CDR1 is MNHEY and CDR2 is SMNVEV (reference sequence). V lost 5 bases and J lost 0; bases outside the gene matches: 12. CDR3 region: CASSPRTGRVFSYNEQFF. The CDR3 DNA reads TGTGCCAGCAGTCCACGGACAGGGCGTGTGTTCTCCTACAATGAGCAGTTCTTC.

V gene TRBV28 combines with J gene TRBJ1-4, with 7 bases identical to TRBD1. CDR3 size: 14 residues. V lost 6 bases to trimming and J lost 7 bases; unmatched junction nucleotides: 8. Germline assignment: CDR1 MDHEN and CDR2 SYDVKM. CDR3 region: CASSNGAGGEKLFF. The CDR3 coding sequence is TGTGCCAGCAGCAATGGGGCAGGGGGTGAAAAACTGTTTTTT.

This clone occurred a few times. The rearrangement joins TRBV2 to TRBJ1-3, with a weak D call TRBD1 (6 bases). V lost 3 bases to trimming and J lost 4 bases, with 19 bases between them. This CDR3 spans 17 amino acids. Germline V gives CDR1 SNHLY, CDR2 FYNNEI. CDR3 in DNA: TGTGCCAGCAGTGACCAGAGGGGGTTGTCTTCGGGAAACACCATATATTTT. Its protein is CASSDQRGLSSGNTIYF. Drawing the rest from reference TRBV2 and TRBJ1-3, the complete variable domain is EPEVTQTPSHQVTQMGQEVILRCVPISNHLYFYWYRQILGQKVEFLVSFYNNEISEKSEIFDDQFSVERPDGSNFTLKIRSTKLEDSAMYFCASSDQRGLSSGNTIYFGEGSWLTVV.

This chain uses TRBV20-1 with TRBJ2-1; D uncertain. This CDR3 is 11 amino acids long. The V gene's germline CDR1 is DFQATT and CDR2 SNEGSKA (reference sequence). With 2 bases removed from V and 4 bases from J, the gap between germline ends came to 3 bases. CDR3 loop: CSARQYNEQFF. CDR3 in DNA: TGCAGTGCTAGACAGTACAATGAGCAGTTCTTC.

This chain connects TRBV21-1 to TRBJ2-7; TRBD1, the table's D call, was not compared with the DNA. TRBV21-1 is classified as a pseudogene. The length of the CDR3 is 16 residues. The CDR3 DNA is TGTGCCAGCAGCAAAATACACTTTACCAGGTCCTACGAGCAGTACTTC. This encodes CASSKIHFTRSYEQYF.

The chain couples TRBV5-1 to TRBJ2-7, with 8 bases identical to TRBD1. Germline V gene sequence: CDR1 SGHRS, CDR2 YFSETQ. V lost 5 bases and J lost 0; bases outside the gene matches: 10. The CDR3 length is 16 residues. CDR3 DNA: TGCGCCAGCAGATCAGGGGCAGGGGGCAGCTCCTACGAGCAGTACTTC. Residues: CASRSGAGGSSYEQYF.

This clone was detected a few times. J is TRBJ1-2 and V is TRBV19, with D hard to call. There are 14 residues in the CDR3. Trimming cost V 7 bases and J 4 bases, with 16 bases left between them. In germline, CDR1 is LNHDA, CDR2 SQIVND (reference sequence). The CDR3 protein is CASNGPAVGYGYTF. The DNA for the CDR3 is TGTGCCAGTAATGGGCCAGCGGTAGGCTATGGCTACACCTTC.

This chain uses TRBV7-9 with TRBJ1-5; D gene unclear. CDR3 length: 14 amino acids. Germline V gene lookup returns CDR1 SEHNR and CDR2 FQNEAQ (reference sequence). Trimming took 1 base from V and 6 from J, leaving 10 bases between them. DNA of the CDR3: TGTGCCAGCAGCTTAGGTCCGGGAGGTCAGCCCCAGCATTTT. Translating gives CASSLGPGGQPQHF.

In DNA, the CDR3 is TGTGCCAGCAGTGAACAGTTCAATCAGCCCCAGCATTTT. Translated: CASSEQFNQPQHF. The genes are TRBV6-1 and TRBJ1-5; unclear D gene. Trimming left V 2 bases short and J 3 bases short, with 5 bases between. CDR1 and CDR2 from the germline V gene are MNHNS and SASEGT. The CDR3 contains 13 residues.

This clone appeared a few times. The chain joins TRBV7-3 to TRBJ2-1; 14 bases fit TRBD2. Germline loops: CDR1 SGHTA, CDR2 FQGTGA. The CDR3 covers 14 residues. Trimming at V came to 5 bases and at J to 8 bases, leaving 2 bases not matched to a gene. The CDR3 DNA reads TGTGCCAGCAGCGGGACTAGCGGGAGCCATGAGCAGTTCTTC. Translated, it gives CASSGTSGSHEQFF.

This clone was observed a few times. This rearrangement joins TRBV7-2 to TRBJ1-1; perhaps TRBD1 as D (6 bases). CDR3 size: 14 residues. CDR1 is SGHTA and CDR2 is FQGNSA in the germline V gene. V was cut by 4 bases and J by 5 bases, with 14 bases left in between. The CDR3 loop reads CASSSGRGSTEAFF. The CDR3 DNA sequence: TGTGCCAGCAGCTCAGGCAGGGGATCGACTGAAGCTTTCTTT.

The rearrangement uses TRBV15 and TRBJ2-7; D uncertain. Germline V gene sequence: CDR1 LNHNV, CDR2 YYDKDF (reference sequence). Deletions cut 0 bases from V and 6 bases from J, with 9 bases between. The CDR3 is made up of 13 amino acids. The CDR3 spells CATSRDLQPEQYF. CDR3 nucleotide sequence: TGTGCCACCAGCAGAGATCTACAGCCCGAGCAGTACTTC.

The chain combines TRBV6-1 with TRBJ2-7; TRBD1 agrees at 7 bases. The CDR3 has 14 residues. Germline CDR1 reads MNHNS; CDR2 reads SASEGT. The junction had 2 bases not matched to a gene; V was cut back by 0 bases and J by 3 bases. The CDR3 DNA reads as TGTGCCAGCAGTGAAGCGCCAGGGGGCTACGAGCAGTACTTC. It specifies CASSEAPGGYEQYF.

The chain recombines TRBV7-8 with TRBJ2-7; 9 bases align to TRBD2. V lost 5 bases and J lost 0; bases outside the gene matches: 26. Germline CDR1 reads SGHVS; CDR2 reads FQNEAQ. This CDR3 spans 22 amino acids. CDR3 in amino acids: CASSPGTYPGAASGISSYEQYF. The DNA of the CDR3 is TGTGCCAGCAGCCCCGGCACGTACCCAGGGGCGGCTAGCGGGATAAGCTCCTACGAGCAGTACTTC.

The rearrangement uses TRBV30 and TRBJ1-1, with D hard to call. From germline, CDR1 is GTSNPN and CDR2 SVGIG (reference sequence). This CDR3 has 12 residues. Trimming left V 0 bases short and J 7 bases short, with 9 bases between. In DNA, the CDR3 is TGTGCCTGGAGTGTGGGCCAGAGTGAAGCTTTCTTT. This translates into CAWSVGQSEAFF.